This T cell receptor beta chain was identified during a study of T-cell memory formation after mild COVID-19. Broader study findings: Cross-reactive memory seemingly joined, as some responding clones were found in pre-infection memory.

This clonotype was found a few times. Its target is unknown. The CDR3 covers 16 residues. Losses at the gene ends were 5 bases for V and 1 base for J; bases not matched to a gene: 7. TCR alpha and TCR beta cDNA libraries with sample barcodes and UMIs came from 5'RACE using constant-segment primers. From the 5' RACE reads, TCRdb called clonotypes with MiXCR, one entry per CDR3 protein. The sample records some 57,000 distinct CDR3 sequences, 12% being singletons. The rearrangement uses TRBV12-3 or TRBV12-4 and TRBJ2-3; 9 bases are shared with TRBD1. Sequenced material: PBMCs or a T cell subset sorted from them (not recorded which). The TCR sequence derives from a man aged 18 to 29 who had mild COVID-19 (a few samples of this study predate the infection). Cell type and time point are not known. The CDR3 DNA is TGTGCCAGCAGTCAGGGACAGGGCTGGGGCACAGATACGCAGTATTTT. Protein product: CASSQGQGWGTDTQYF.